This is a list of T cell receptor beta chains from one sample in a study of CD8+ T cells in alopecia areata. Repertoires were generated with immunoSEQ multiplex PCR, while TCRdb's copy carries only in-frame clones and drops some. The table includes 150,000 to 200,000 clones, about 61% detected once. The material sequenced was CD4+ T cells sorted from blood, taken between weeks 55 and 65, from a patient treated with tofacitinib. All receptors come from a human donor with alopecia areata. Both conserved end residues are trimmed from each CDR3. Clone size is shown for a subset of rows, as once, few, many or a class of expanded clone.

j_gene	v_gene	abundance	CDR3aa
TRBJ2-4	TRBV9	.	ASSVGPAEGDIQY
TRBJ2-5	TRBV29-1	.	SVRTNQETQY
TRBJ1-6	TRBV2	.	ASCPYENSPLH
TRBJ2-4	TRBV9	.	ASSVEWGGGIQY
TRBJ2-6	TRBV5-1	few	ASSSTGSSGANVLT
TRBJ1-2	TRBV6-5	.	ASSYEANYGYT
TRBJ2-3	TRBV5-1	once	ASSLDGKATQY
TRBJ2-1	TRBV23-1	.	ASGSEGRHEQF
TRBJ1-5	TRBV2	.	ASRPGTELGPQH
TRBJ2-7	TRBV7-9	.	ASSLDIYEQY
TRBJ2-3	TRBV1	.	TSSPRTGDRPGGTQY
TRBJ1-1	TRBV19	many	ASSPPSSSTEAF
TRBJ1-1	TRBV5-1	.	ASSWEGQGGTEAF
TRBJ1-1	TRBV30	.	AWSVSGTEAF
TRBJ1-1	TRBV29-1	.	SVTKGNTEAF
TRBJ1-2	TRBV6-5	once	ASTQNQAPYGYT
TRBJ2-2	TRBV5-6	few	ASSLYPVNTGELF
TRBJ1-6	TRBV7-9	.	ASSLHPAYGTDNSPLH
TRBJ1-1	TRBV5-1	.	ASSLASRGTTEAF
TRBJ1-1	TRBV30	.	AWSPQGGYTEAF
TRBJ1-5	TRBV30	few	AWSARGVYSNQPQH
TRBJ2-3	TRBV28	few	ASRETDTQY
TRBJ1-1	TRBV9	.	ASSPPRVPTEAF
TRBJ1-5	TRBV15	few	ATSKLGQGTPQH
TRBJ2-5	TRBV7-9	.	ASSSTSGIQETQY
TRBJ2-5	TRBV10-3	.	AISEIGSETQY
TRBJ2-3	TRBV29-1	few	SVEGLAAASTDTQY
TRBJ2-5	TRBV5-1	.	ASSLGSGMNEETQY
TRBJ2-3	TRBV30	.	AFELAGGGTQY
TRBJ2-3	TRBV7-3	.	ASSPSGGTDTQY
TRBJ1-2	TRBV29-1	.	SVGQNTEYGYT
TRBJ2-3	TRBV10-3	.	AIRAGGTDTQY
TRBJ1-2	TRBV29-1	.	SVQRTGGFVADPNYGYT
TRBJ2-5	TRBV5-1	few	ASSLSLGGGRETQY
TRBJ1-4	TRBV4-1	.	ASSQDPLGLLQLF
TRBJ1-2	TRBV2	.	ANIYRAGFRGYT
TRBJ2-7	TRBV7-6	.	ASSLPPGQAKGQY
TRBJ1-1	TRBV29-1	.	SVDRGGGDTEAF
TRBJ1-5	TRBV12-5	.	ASGPDRVGVVQPQH
TRBJ2-4	TRBV29-1	few	SVDRLLAKNIQY
TRBJ2-7	TRBV19	once	ATRTGYEQY
TRBJ2-7	TRBV5-6	.	ASSSQRYSYEQY
TRBJ2-7	TRBV29-1	once	SVVPGQGGHEQY
TRBJ1-1	TRBV29-1	.	SVRQPKVEAF
TRBJ2-3	TRBV7-9	few	ASSGDTQY
TRBJ2-1	TRBV18	few	ASSPGTDLYNEQF
TRBJ2-7	TRBV18	.	ASSLGQGVHEQY
TRBJ2-7	TRBV30	.	AWGDRTELY